These T cell receptor beta chains were read from a single sample in a study of quantifying T cell responses using KT2 cells. TCRdb fed the UMI-ligation and nested PCR reads into MiXCR, producing one record per CDR3 protein. The sample includes around 56,000 distinct CDR3 sequences, roughly an eighth seen only once; the top ten take 9.4%. Source material: PBMCs spiked with cells of the T cell clone KT2. These receptors were taken from a human donor. The CDR3 runs from the conserved cysteine through the conserved F or W. D genes are given only for firm matches. Size values are once, few and many counts, or a class for expanded clones, and some rows have none.

-,TRBV2,-,TRBJ1-6,CASSFNRDIFHF,TGTGCCAGCAGTTTTAACCGGGACATCTTCCACTTT
-,TRBV6-1,-,TRBJ1-3,CASSEAPGQTTIYF,TGTGCCAGCAGTGAAGCGCCAGGGCAAACCACCATATATTTT
-,TRBV7-3,TRBD1,TRBJ2-2,CASSSLGTGGPGELFF,TGTGCCAGCAGCTCCCTGGGGACAGGGGGTCCCGGGGAGCTGTTTTTT
many,TRBV6-6,-,TRBJ2-5,CASSSSGTLKKETQYF,TGTGCCAGCAGTTCCTCCGGGACACTAAAGAAGGAGACCCAGTACTTC
-,TRBV29-1,-,TRBJ2-6,CSVEDFGLGANVLTF,TGCAGCGTTGAAGATTTCGGGCTGGGGGCCAACGTCCTGACTTTC
few,TRBV20-1,-,TRBJ1-3,CSARDLSGNTIYF,TGCAGTGCTAGGGACCTCTCTGGAAACACCATATATTTT
few,TRBV6-5,-,TRBJ2-7,CASSYSISGYEQYF,TGTGCCAGCAGTTACTCGATCTCGGGCTACGAGCAGTACTTC
-,TRBV12-3/TRBV12-4,-,TRBJ1-2,CASSLEILGYGYTF,TGTGCCAGCAGTTTAGAGATACTAGGCTATGGCTACACCTTC
-,TRBV20-1,TRBD1,TRBJ2-2,CSARDQGQIRTGELFF,TGCAGTGCTAGAGATCAGGGACAGATAAGAACCGGGGAGCTGTTTTTT
many,TRBV19,-,TRBJ2-1,CASSIGWGTSTGEQFF,TGTGCCAGTAGTATAGGTTGGGGGACGTCGACGGGTGAGCAGTTCTTC
-,TRBV5-5,TRBD1,TRBJ1-2,CASSWDRLSSVYGYTF,TGTGCCAGCAGCTGGGACAGGCTCTCCTCCGTCTATGGCTACACCTTC
-,TRBV5-1,TRBD1,TRBJ2-4,CASSSETGTKNIQYF,TGCGCCAGCAGCTCAGAGACAGGGACCAAAAACATTCAGTACTTC
-,TRBV11-2,-,TRBJ1-1,CASSLDRRHTPNTEAFF,TGTGCCAGCAGCTTAGATCGGCGACACACACCGAACACTGAAGCTTTCTTT
-,TRBV12-5,TRBD1,TRBJ1-5,CASGSTGGQPQHF,TGTGCTAGTGGTTCGACAGGGGGTCAGCCCCAGCATTTT
many,TRBV2,-,TRBJ1-1,CASSEVGRYVTEAFF,TGTGCCAGCAGTGAAGTGGGCCGTTATGTGACTGAAGCTTTCTTT
-,TRBV9,-,TRBJ2-1,CASSASELDSSYNEQFF,TGTGCCAGCAGCGCGTCGGAGCTGGATAGCTCCTACAATGAGCAGTTCTTC
many,TRBV5-4,-,TRBJ2-3,CASSPGPGSTDTQYF,TGTGCCAGCAGCCCGGGACCAGGGAGCACAGATACGCAGTATTTT
-,TRBV6-5,TRBD1,TRBJ1-1,CASRTGTGATEAFF,TGTGCCAGCAGGACCGGGACAGGGGCCACTGAAGCTTTCTTT
many,TRBV29-1,TRBD2,TRBJ2-3,CSVLPGLNTDTQYF,TGCAGCGTTTTACCGGGACTAAACACAGATACGCAGTATTTT
-,TRBV12-3/TRBV12-4,TRBD1,TRBJ1-6,CASTGGQRKDNSPLHF,TGTGCCAGCACCGGGGGACAGCGAAAGGATAATTCACCCCTCCACTTT
few,TRBV9,-,TRBJ2-3,CASSLTISYTDTQYF,TGTGCCAGCAGTTTAACTATATCCTACACAGATACGCAGTATTTT
many,TRBV5-6,-,TRBJ2-7,CASSFGVNYEQYF,TGTGCCAGCAGCTTTGGCGTAAACTACGAGCAGTACTTC
few,TRBV7-9,-,TRBJ1-3,CASSPRGRNSGNTIYF,TGTGCCAGCAGCCCCAGAGGCAGGAACTCTGGAAACACCATATATTTT
-,TRBV6-1,TRBD1,TRBJ2-6,CASSEVTGGGGANVLTF,TGTGCCAGCAGTGAAGTTACAGGGGGCGGTGGGGCCAACGTCCTGACTTTC
-,TRBV12-3/TRBV12-4,TRBD2,TRBJ2-1,CASRLSGENNEQFF,TGTGCCAGCAGACTAAGCGGGGAAAACAATGAGCAGTTCTTC
few,TRBV12-3/TRBV12-4,-,TRBJ2-1,CASSFPRGPHEQFF,TGTGCCAGCAGTTTTCCGAGGGGACCCCATGAGCAGTTCTTC
-,TRBV7-3,TRBD1,TRBJ2-1,CASSSGQGSYNEQFF,TGTGCCAGCAGCTCCGGACAGGGTTCCTACAATGAGCAGTTCTTC
-,TRBV5-1,TRBD1,TRBJ2-1,CASSPGTGAYNEQFF,TGCGCCAGCAGCCCCGGGACAGGGGCCTACAATGAGCAGTTCTTC
many,TRBV4-1,-,TRBJ1-1,CASSQEGAEAFF,TGCGCCAGCAGCCAAGAGGGGGCTGAAGCTTTCTTT
few,TRBV5-5,-,TRBJ2-3,CASSFRGALTDTQYF,TGTGCCAGCAGCTTTCGTGGGGCTCTCACAGATACGCAGTATTTT
-,TRBV27,-,TRBJ2-7,CASRSLWAEQYF,TGTGCCAGCAGGTCACTATGGGCCGAGCAGTACTTC
-,TRBV6-2/TRBV6-3,-,TRBJ2-1,CATSYSRTTVRHNEQFF,TGTGCCACCAGTTACTCCCGGACGACCGTAAGGCACAATGAGCAGTTCTTC
many,TRBV20-1,TRBD1,TRBJ1-1,CSAVTGVNTEAFF,TGCAGTGCCGTGACAGGGGTGAACACTGAAGCTTTCTTT
many,TRBV4-1,-,TRBJ1-1,CASSRRTEAFF,TGCGCCAGCAGCCGACGGACTGAAGCTTTCTTT
many,TRBV20-1,-,TRBJ2-2,CSARSGHTGELFF,TGCAGTGCTAGAAGCGGGCACACCGGGGAGCTGTTTTTT
few,TRBV10-2,TRBD2,TRBJ2-1,CASRGLIRDREKSSYNEQFF,TGCGCCAGCAGGGGACTAATCCGGGACCGAGAAAAGAGCTCCTACAATGAGCAGTTCTTC
many,TRBV11-2,-,TRBJ1-3,CASSLALPGFSGNTIYF,TGTGCCAGCAGCTTAGCCCTCCCAGGGTTCTCTGGAAACACCATATATTTT
few,TRBV20-1,-,TRBJ2-6,CSAEFVPYGQLSGANVLTF,TGCAGTGCTGAATTCGTCCCCTATGGACAGCTCTCTGGGGCCAACGTCCTGACTTTC
-,TRBV20-1,-,TRBJ2-5,CSAPNFQETQYF,TGCAGTGCCCCTAACTTCCAAGAGACCCAGTACTTC
few,TRBV10-3,TRBD1,TRBJ1-5,CAISEYEGAYQPQHF,TGTGCCATCAGTGAGTATGAGGGGGCGTATCAGCCCCAGCATTTT
many,TRBV4-1,-,TRBJ1-6,CASSQAQAGTYNSPLHF,TGCGCCAGCAGCCAAGCGCAGGCGGGCACCTATAATTCACCCCTCCACTTT
many,TRBV24-1,-,TRBJ2-7,CATSGGYEQYF,TGTGCCACCAGTGGGGGCTACGAGCAGTACTTC
few,TRBV29-1,TRBD1,TRBJ2-7,CSAEDRDSYEQYF,TGCAGCGCCGAGGACAGGGACTCCTACGAGCAGTACTTC
-,TRBV11-1,-,TRBJ2-3,CASSPPGTQADTQYF,TGTGCCAGCAGCCCCCCCGGGACTCAGGCAGATACGCAGTATTTT
many,TRBV7-9,-,TRBJ2-5,CASTDSTPAGKETQYF,TGTGCCAGCACCGATTCCACACCGGCAGGGAAAGAGACCCAGTACTTC
-,TRBV15,-,TRBJ2-2,CATSGAASDLGRTGELFF,TGTGCCACCAGCGGAGCCGCTAGCGACCTAGGCCGGACCGGGGAGCTGTTTTTT